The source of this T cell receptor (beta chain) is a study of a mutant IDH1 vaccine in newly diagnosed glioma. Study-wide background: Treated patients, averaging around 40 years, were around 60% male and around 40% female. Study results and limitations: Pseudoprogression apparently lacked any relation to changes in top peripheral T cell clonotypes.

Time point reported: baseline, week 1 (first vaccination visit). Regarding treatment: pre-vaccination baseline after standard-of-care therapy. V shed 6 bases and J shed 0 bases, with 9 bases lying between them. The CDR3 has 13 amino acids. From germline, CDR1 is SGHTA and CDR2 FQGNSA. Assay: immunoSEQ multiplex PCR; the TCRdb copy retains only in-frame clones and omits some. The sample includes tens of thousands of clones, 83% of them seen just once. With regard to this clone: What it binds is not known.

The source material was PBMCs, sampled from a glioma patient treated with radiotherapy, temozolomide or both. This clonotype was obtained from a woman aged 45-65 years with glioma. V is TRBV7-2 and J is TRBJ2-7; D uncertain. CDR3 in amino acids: CASRSASSYEQYF. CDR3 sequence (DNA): TGTGCCAGCAGGTCCGCGAGCTCCTACGAGCAGTACTTC.